These 12 T cell receptor beta chains were all obtained from the same sample, sequenced in a study of blood T cell repertoires in COVID-19. Sequencing was performed with immunoSEQ multiplex PCR; in TCRdb, only in-frame clones are kept and a portion is missing. The sample consists of roughly 350,000 clones, approximately 81% of them appearing once. The sequencing input was peripheral blood. All receptors derive from a woman under 30 with acute or convalescent COVID-19.

The chain carries TRBV4-1 and TRBJ2-1, with 8 positions matching TRBD2. The CDR3 is 17 residues long. CDR1 and CDR2 from the germline V gene are MGHRA and YSYEKL. V lost 0 bases, J lost 6 bases, and 10 bases stayed unmatched. CDR3 sequence reads: CASSQDKASGRLNEQFF. The CDR3 DNA is TGCGCCAGCAGCCAAGATAAGGCCAGCGGGAGACTCAATGAGCAGTTCTTC.

The CDR3 sequence: CASSSQGAQNGYTF. DNA for the CDR3: TGTGCCAGCAGCTCTCAGGGGGCGCAGAATGGCTACACCTTC. This chain connects TRBV3-1 (or the pseudogene TRBV3-2) to TRBJ1-2; TRBD1 matches 8 bases. This CDR3 is built from 14 residues. Germline trimming cut 5 bases from V and 6 bases from J; bases unmatched to any gene: 8. Germline V gives CDR1 LGHDT, CDR2 YNNKEL (reference sequence).

V gene TRBV9 combines with J gene TRBJ1-1, with TRBD1 identical over 8 bases. Germline V gene sequence: CDR1 SGDLS, CDR2 YYNGEE. Trimming at V came to 5 bases and at J to 0 bases, leaving 3 bases not matched to a gene. This CDR3 region has 14 residues. Written as DNA, the CDR3 is TGTGCCAGCAGACCAGGGGGCCTGAACACTGAAGCTTTCTTT. This sequence encodes CASRPGGLNTEAFF.

The chain employs TRBV5-4 and TRBJ1-2; 7 bases align to TRBD1. The CDR3 totals 13 residues. From germline, CDR1 is SGHNT and CDR2 YYREEE (reference sequence). V lost 4 bases, J lost 9 bases, and 9 bases stayed unmatched. In DNA, the CDR3 is TGTGCCAGCAGCACCCCGGGGACAGACAGCTACACCTTC. Translated, it gives CASSTPGTDSYTF.

V usage is TRBV30 and J usage is TRBJ1-5; 9 bases fit TRBD1. Germline V CDR1 and CDR2: GTSNPN, SVGIG (reference sequence). J lost 4 bases, V lost 5 bases, and 9 bases had no gene match. The CDR3 is 15 amino acids. The CDR3 is CAWEGAGQGNQPQHF. DNA for the CDR3: TGTGCCTGGGAGGGGGCAGGACAGGGGAATCAGCCCCAGCATTTT. The full variable domain, completed using reference TRBV30 and TRBJ1-5, is SQTIHQWPATLVQPVGSPLSLECTVEGTSNPNLYWYRQAAGRGLQLLFYSVGIGQISSEVPQNLSASRPQDRQFILSSKKLLLSDSGFYLCAWEGAGQGNQPQHFGDGTRLSIL.

In its sample, this clone was seen a few times. The V and J genes are TRBV6-5 and TRBJ1-1, with TRBD1 matching 8 bases. The germline V gene has CDR1 MNHEY and CDR2 SVGAGI. Trimming at V came to 2 bases and at J to 1 base, leaving 0 bases not matched to a gene. The CDR3 extends over 14 amino acids. The CDR3 DNA reads as TGTGCCAGCAGTTACGACAGGGGGAACACTGAAGCTTTCTTT. This translates into CASSYDRGNTEAFF.

The chain joins TRBV28 to TRBJ1-3; 10 bases map to TRBD1. Germline CDR1 is MDHEN and CDR2 is SYDVKM. Unmatched junction bases numbered 7, after V lost 5 bases and J lost 0 bases. CDR3 length equals 17 residues. The CDR3 is CASSRPGQGFSGNTIYF. The CDR3 nucleotides read TGTGCCAGCAGTCGACCGGGACAGGGGTTCTCTGGAAACACCATATATTTT.

Notes on this clone: This CDR3 is also generated by other DNA sequences in the sample. This chain uses TRBV9 with TRBJ1-5, with D possibly TRBD1 on 5 matching bases. This CDR3 has 15 residues. Germline CDR1 reads SGDLS; CDR2 reads YYNGEE. Trimming removed 0 bases at V and 0 bases at J, with 7 bases between. The CDR3 loop is CASSVGGVSNQPQHF. The CDR3 region has the DNA TGTGCCAGCAGCGTAGGGGGGGTTAGCAATCAGCCCCAGCATTTT.

The rearrangement uses TRBV28 and TRBJ1-4; 7 nucleotides agree with TRBD1. CDR3 length equals 16 residues. Germline loops: CDR1 MDHEN, CDR2 SYDVKM. Losses at the gene ends were 4 bases for V and 3 bases for J; bases not matched to a gene: 8. This CDR3 is CASSSPGTAANEKLFF. In DNA, the CDR3 is TGTGCCAGCAGTTCCCCCGGGACAGCTGCTAATGAAAAACTGTTTTTT.

The CDR3 spells CASSPGQTYGYTF. DNA for the CDR3: TGTGCCAGCAGTCCGGGACAGACTTATGGCTACACCTTC. This chain uses TRBV3-1 (or the pseudogene TRBV3-2) with TRBJ1-2; 7 bases align to TRBD1. The germline V gene encodes CDR1 LGHDT and CDR2 YNNKEL (reference sequence). Trimming cost V 6 bases and J 5 bases; bases outside gene matches: 6. CDR3 length equals 13 residues.

The CDR3 loop reads CASSLTGNNNSPLHF. In DNA, the CDR3 is TGTGCCAGCAGCTTAACGGGCAATAATAATTCACCCCTCCACTTT. This chain links TRBV7-3 with TRBJ1-6; D ambiguous. The CDR3 length is 15 residues. Between the trimmed V and J ends, which lost 0 bases and 5 bases, there was a span of 8 bases. Germline assignment: CDR1 SGHTA and CDR2 FQGTGA.

The rearrangement links TRBV6-5 to TRBJ2-2, with 8 bases matching TRBD2. The CDR3 has 14 amino acids. V was clipped by 6 bases and J by 2 bases; unmatched bases: 2. Germline V gene lookup returns CDR1 MNHEY and CDR2 SVGAGI. CDR3 nucleotides: TGTGCCAGCAGACTAGCGGCAAACACCGGGGAGCTGTTTTTT. Encoded protein: CASRLAANTGELFF.